The text below deals with one TCR beta chain. Clones were sequenced by immunoSEQ multiplex PCR, and TCRdb holds only the in-frame ones, with some missing. The sample has about 380,000 clones, approximately 95% seen once. This specimen belongs to a study of shared T cell receptors in the human thymus. The CDR3 is 19 residues long. The ends lost 4 bases at V and 4 bases at J; junction bases unmatched: 16. CDR1 and CDR2 from the germline V gene are SEHNR and FQNEAQ (reference sequence). This chain uses TRBV7-9 with TRBJ2-1; 10 nucleotides match TRBD2. The sample was thymocytes. This sequence was found in a human donor. In DNA, the CDR3 is TGTGCCAGCAGCTCCCCGGGTTTTCTTAGCGGGGGGATTTACAATGAGCAGTTCTTC. As protein: CASSSPGFLSGGIYNEQFF.